Below, 17 T cell receptor beta chains from the same sample are listed, as sequenced in a study of T cell responses to AZD1222 COVID-19 vaccine. Here immunoSEQ multiplex PCR was the method, and the copy in TCRdb shows in-frame clones only, minus some. Of 140,000 to 150,000 clones in the sample, roughly nine tenths are singletons; the top ten hold under 4%. The source material was peripheral blood, sampled 28 days after the second AZD1222 dose. The source of these receptors is an adult who received the AZD1222 COVID-19 vaccine.

The rearrangement links TRBV18 to TRBJ2-7; D is unclear. Germline CDR1 is KGHSH and CDR2 is LQKENI. Trimming stripped 4 bases from V and 2 bases from J, with 9 bases between. The CDR3 is 13 residues long. The CDR3 nucleotides are TGTGCCAGCTCACACGCGGAGACCTACGAGCAGTACTTC. It translates to CASSHAETYEQYF. Variable domain in full (rest from reference TRBV18 and TRBJ2-7): NAGVMQNPRHLVRRRGQEARLRCSPMKGHSHVYWYRQLPEEGLKFMVYLQKENIIDESGMPKERFSAEFPKEGPSILRIQQVVRGDSAAYFCASSHAETYEQYFGPGTRLTVT.

In this sample, this clone turned up once. The chain links TRBV29-1 to TRBJ1-1, with 7 bases aligning to TRBD1. The CDR3 contains 12 residues. The ends lost 3 bases at V and 5 bases at J; junction bases unmatched: 3. The germline gives CDR1 SQVTM, CDR2 ANQGSEA. The CDR3 loop reads CSVETGWTEAFF. The CDR3 nucleotides are TGCAGCGTTGAGACAGGGTGGACTGAAGCTTTCTTT.

This sequence joins TRBV27 and TRBJ2-7, with 7 positions matching TRBD1. The ends lost 5 bases at V and 1 base at J; junction bases unmatched: 5. Per germline, CDR1 MNHEY and CDR2 SMNVEV (reference sequence). The CDR3 runs to 14 residues. CDR3 amino acids: CASSRDSLSYEQYF. DNA for the CDR3: TGTGCCAGCAGTCGGGACAGTTTGTCCTACGAGCAGTACTTC.

V usage is TRBV6-4 and J usage is TRBJ2-1, with 11 bases aligning to TRBD2. Trimming took 3 bases from V and 2 from J; bases not matched to a gene: 0. Germline V gene sequence: CDR1 MRHNA, CDR2 SNTAGT. The CDR3 contains 15 residues. CDR3: CASSELAGAYNEQFF. For the CDR3, the DNA is TGTGCCAGCAGTGAACTAGCGGGGGCCTACAATGAGCAGTTCTTC.

The rearrangement uses TRBV19 and TRBJ1-4; D remains unclear. V lost 4 bases to trimming and J lost 5 bases, with 11 bases between them. Germline V gene lookup returns CDR1 LNHDA and CDR2 SQIVND (reference sequence). The CDR3 runs 14 residues. DNA of the CDR3: TGTGCCAGTAGTACCCCTGCCCGAAATGAAAAACTGTTTTTT. Protein: CASSTPARNEKLFF.

The chain couples TRBV9 to TRBJ1-1, with TRBD1 identical over 7 bases. V dropped 3 bases and J dropped 9; count of bases not matched to a gene: 11. This CDR3 contains 14 residues. From germline, CDR1 is SGDLS and CDR2 YYNGEE. CDR3 sequence (DNA): TGTGCCAGCAGCGGTCCCGGCAGGGGGAGGAAAGCTTTCTTT. Protein product: CASSGPGRGRKAFF.

The chain employs TRBV27 and TRBJ2-1; 9 nucleotides match TRBD2. Germline V gene data show CDR1 as MNHEY and CDR2 as SMNVEV (reference sequence). The CDR3 totals 16 residues. With 2 bases clipped from V and 6 bases from J, the junction kept 8 bases outside the gene matches. CDR3 DNA sequence: TGTGCCAGCAGTTTAATCCGCGGGAGGGGCATCAATGAGCAGTTCTTC. Protein sequence: CASSLIRGRGINEQFF.

The J gene is TRBJ2-1, the V gene TRBV15, with D perhaps TRBD1 (6 bases). The germline V and J ends were trimmed by 5 bases and 0 bases, with 14 bases remaining between them. The CDR3 length is 16 residues. Looked up from germline, CDR1 is LNHNV and CDR2 is YYDKDF (reference sequence). The CDR3 DNA follows: TGTGCCACCAGCCCAGGGGTGGGGAGCTCCTACAATGAGCAGTTCTTC. Protein sequence: CATSPGVGSSYNEQFF.

The V and J genes are TRBV19 and TRBJ1-6; D is ambiguous. The CDR3 has 16 amino acids. Trimming shortened V by 3 bases and J by 0 bases, and 9 bases separated the two germline ends. The germline V gene encodes CDR1 LNHDA and CDR2 SQIVND (reference sequence). The CDR3 reads CASSMAFSSYNSPLHF. The CDR3 DNA reads TGTGCCAGTAGTATGGCCTTCAGCTCCTATAATTCACCCCTCCACTTT.

The CDR3 bases are TGTGCCAGCAGTGAGGACAGGGGGGGATCCTATGGCTACACCTTC. It translates to CASSEDRGGSYGYTF. The rearrangement links TRBV2 to TRBJ1-2, with 10 bases aligning to TRBD1. The length of the CDR3 is 15 residues. Unmatched junction bases numbered 5, after V lost 3 bases and J lost 4 bases. Per germline, CDR1 SNHLY and CDR2 FYNNEI.

The CDR3 sequence: CASSWVRGRGSYGYTF. The CDR3 nucleotides are TGTGCCAGCAGTTGGGTTCGGGGGCGTGGGTCCTATGGCTACACCTTC. The rearrangement joins TRBV6-5 to TRBJ1-2; D might be TRBD1 (6 bases). From germline, CDR1 is MNHEY and CDR2 SVGAGI. Trimming pared 4 bases from V and 4 bases from J, leaving 19 bases between. This CDR3 comprises 16 residues.

CDR3 in amino acids: CASGRSYEQYF. CDR3 nucleotides: TGTGCTAGTGGCAGGTCCTACGAGCAGTACTTC. The V and J genes are TRBV12-5 and TRBJ2-7; D is unclear. Trimming left V 6 bases short and J 1 base short, with 4 bases between. CDR1 and CDR2 (germline): LGHNT, FRNRAP. The CDR3 covers 11 residues.

This chain joins TRBV18 and TRBJ2-5, with 7 bases aligning to TRBD1. The germline V gene has CDR1 KGHSH and CDR2 LQKENI. This CDR3 spans 15 amino acids. The trim removed 3 bases at V and 2 bases at J, leaving 6 bases unmatched. The CDR3 loop reads CASSPYQGQQETQYF. CDR3 in DNA: TGTGCCAGCTCACCCTACCAGGGACAGCAAGAGACCCAGTACTTC. The full variable domain, rest sourced from reference TRBV18 and TRBJ2-5, is NAGVMQNPRHLVRRRGQEARLRCSPMKGHSHVYWYRQLPEEGLKFMVYLQKENIIDESGMPKERFSAEFPKEGPSILRIQQVVRGDSAAYFCASSPYQGQQETQYFGPGTRLLVL.

The CDR3 spells CASSLDPTDYEQYF. CDR3 bases: TGTGCCAGCAGCTTAGACCCGACAGACTACGAGCAGTACTTC. The chain recombines TRBV11-2 with TRBJ2-7, with TRBD1 as a possible D gene (5 bases). CDR1 and CDR2 from the germline V gene are SGHAT and FQNNGV. V was clipped by 0 bases and J by 3 bases, with 9 bases between them. This CDR3 has 14 amino acids.

V and J are TRBV27 and TRBJ1-5; D is uncertain. The CDR3 extends over 13 amino acids. V gave up 4 bases and J gave up 5 bases, with 9 bases separating them. CDR1 is MNHEY, CDR2 SMNVEV, per germline (reference sequence). Here the CDR3 reads CASSYPFYQPQHF. In DNA, the CDR3 is TGTGCCAGCAGTTACCCGTTTTATCAGCCCCAGCATTTT.

This chain uses TRBV27 with TRBJ2-5; D tentatively fits TRBD1 or TRBD2 (6 bases each). Germline-derived CDR1 and CDR2 are MNHEY and SMNVEV (reference sequence). The V end lost 3 bases, the J end lost 6 bases, and 11 bases lay between the germline ends. The CDR3 is made up of 13 amino acids. CDR3 region: CASSFRGLKTQYF. As DNA, the CDR3 is TGTGCCAGCAGTTTCCGGGGGCTAAAGACCCAGTACTTC.

This sequence joins TRBV19 and TRBJ2-7; 8 positions agree with TRBD2. The germline V gene encodes CDR1 LNHDA and CDR2 SQIVND (reference sequence). This CDR3 is 18 amino acids long. With 3 bases clipped from V and 2 bases from J, the junction kept 15 bases outside the gene matches. CDR3 protein: CASSIRSSGGGGPYEQYF. The CDR3 coding sequence is TGTGCCAGTAGTATCCGATCGAGCGGGGGCGGGGGGCCCTACGAGCAGTACTTC.